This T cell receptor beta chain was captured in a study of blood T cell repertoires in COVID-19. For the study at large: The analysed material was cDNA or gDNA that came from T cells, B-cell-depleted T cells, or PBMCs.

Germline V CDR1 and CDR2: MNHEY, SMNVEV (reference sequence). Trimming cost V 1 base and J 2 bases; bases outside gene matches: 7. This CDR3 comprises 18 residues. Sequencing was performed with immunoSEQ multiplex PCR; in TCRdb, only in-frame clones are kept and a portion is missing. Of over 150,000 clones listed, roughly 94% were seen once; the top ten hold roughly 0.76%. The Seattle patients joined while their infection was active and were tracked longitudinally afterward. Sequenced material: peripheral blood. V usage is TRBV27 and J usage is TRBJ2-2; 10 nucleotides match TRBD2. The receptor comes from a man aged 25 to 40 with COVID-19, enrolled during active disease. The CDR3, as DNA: TGTGCCAGCAGTTTATATAGTAGCGGGGGGCCCAACACCGGGGAGCTGTTTTTT. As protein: CASSLYSSGGPNTGELFF.